The 28 T cell receptor beta chains below all came from one sample that was sequenced in a study of metastatic and nonmetastatic thyroid tumors (dated by TCRdb to 2020 to 2022). Library construction relied on PCR. TCRdb records Illumina HiSeq 4000 as the sequencer. TCRdb passed the public sequencing reads through fastp at Q25 and MiXCR, retaining productive beta sequences. The sample data list roughly 20,000 clones, and 35% to 40% of these were observed just once. The ten biggest clones cover over 25% of the sample. No treatment had been received by any patient before thyroid surgery. The material sequenced was tumor tissue. These receptors came from a female donor with papillary thyroid cancer or a benign thyroid nodule (not recorded which). Some clones in this sample may be carry-over from other donors' samples.

This clone occurred a few times. CDR3 residues: CASSNLAGAINEQFF. CDR3 coding DNA: TGTGCCAGCAGCAACCTAGCGGGGGCCATCAATGAGCAGTTCTTC. The V gene is TRBV6-4, the J gene TRBJ2-1; 10 nucleotides align to TRBD2. Germline CDR1 MRHNA, CDR2 SNTAGT. This CDR3 spans 15 amino acids. V gave up 6 bases and J gave up 6 bases; unmatched junction bases: 8.

This clone has a handful of counts. This chain connects TRBV6-1 to TRBJ2-7, with 11 nucleotides matching TRBD2. CDR1 is MNHNS and CDR2 is SASEGT in the germline V gene. There are 14 residues in the CDR3. V shed 5 bases and J 6 bases; nucleotides not matched to a gene: 6. In DNA, the CDR3 is TGTGCCAGCAGTCCGGGACTAGCGGTACCCGAGCAGTACTTC. Residues: CASSPGLAVPEQYF.

This chain joins TRBV5-1 and TRBJ1-5; possible D gene TRBD1, 5 bases. Germline V CDR1 and CDR2: SGHRS, YFSETQ. The CDR3 sequence is 15 residues long. V lost 0 bases and J lost 1, with 8 bases in between. CDR3 DNA: TGCGCCAGCAGCTTGGGAGACAGAAGCAATCAGCCCCAGCATTTT. Its translation is CASSLGDRSNQPQHF. Together with reference TRBV5-1 and TRBJ1-5, the CDR3 gives the full variable domain: KAGVTQTPRYLIKTRGQQVTLSCSPISGHRSVSWYQQTPGQGLQFLFEYFSETQRNKGNFPGRFSGRQFSNSRSEMNVSTLELGDSALYLCASSLGDRSNQPQHFGDGTRLSIL.

The chain joins TRBV5-1 to TRBJ1-3, with a tentative D call TRBD1 (5 bases). The CDR3 totals 17 residues. In germline, CDR1 is SGHRS, CDR2 YFSETQ. Trimming cost V 3 bases and J 0 bases, with 16 bases left between them. The CDR3 here is CASSSGELGYSGNTIYF. The CDR3 bases are TGCGCCAGCAGCTCGGGGGAACTCGGATACTCTGGAAACACCATATATTTT.

The CDR3 DNA reads TGCAGTGCTAGAGATATCACAGACTATAATTCACCCCTCCACTTT. It yields the protein CSARDITDYNSPLHF. The J gene is TRBJ1-6, the V gene TRBV20-1, with D unclear. The V and J ends lost 0 bases and 3 bases respectively, with 9 bases between them. The germline V gene has CDR1 DFQATT and CDR2 SNEGSKA (reference sequence). The CDR3 is 15 amino acids.

The rearrangement joins TRBV11-2 to TRBJ2-2, with 7 bases matching TRBD1. Germline lookup yields CDR1 SGHAT and CDR2 FQNNGV. The length of the CDR3 is 16 residues. Trimming at V came to 6 bases and at J to 1 base, leaving 8 bases not matched to a gene. CDR3 sequence: CASSFRAGGNTGELFF. The CDR3 coding sequence is TGTGCCAGCAGTTTCCGTGCAGGGGGGAACACCGGGGAGCTGTTTTTT.

The chain links TRBV11-1 to TRBJ1-6; D is possibly TRBD1 (5 bases). The CDR3 consists of 16 residues. The V and J ends lost 5 bases and 5 bases respectively, with 16 bases between them. Germline values: CDR1 SGHAT, CDR2 FQDESV (reference sequence). The CDR3: CASSHARGLNNSPLHF. In nucleotides, the CDR3 is TGTGCCAGCAGCCACGCGCGGGGCCTCAATAATTCACCCCTCCACTTT.

This clone has more than one count but fewer than ten. The J gene is TRBJ1-6, the V gene TRBV6-1; the D gene is possibly TRBD1 (5 bases). V was pared by 7 bases and J by 12 bases, with 16 bases between. The CDR3 extends over 13 amino acids. Germline V gene sequence: CDR1 MNHNS, CDR2 SASEGT. The DNA for the CDR3 is TGTGCCAGCACTGGGACCGCACGAGGACCCCTCCACTTT. Residues: CASTGTARGPLHF.

A few counts support this clone. The chain recombines TRBV2 with TRBJ1-5; 8 nucleotides line up with TRBD1. CDR1 is SNHLY, CDR2 FYNNEI, per germline. V lost 2 bases, J lost 7 bases, and 1 base stayed unmatched. The CDR3 length is 13 residues. Written as DNA, the CDR3 is TGTGCCAGCAGTGAACAGGGGGCGCAGCCCCAGCATTTT. Translated, it gives CASSEQGAQPQHF.

The chain uses TRBV7-3 and TRBJ2-1; D is unresolved. The V end was cut by 4 bases, the J end by 5 bases, with 12 bases between. The germline gives CDR1 SGHTA, CDR2 FQGTGA. The CDR3 totals 14 residues. The DNA of the CDR3 is TGTGCCAGCAGCTCATCACTATCAAACAATGAGCAGTTCTTC. This encodes CASSSSLSNNEQFF.

CDR3 region: CAWSVLLSDTGELFF. DNA of the CDR3: TGTGCCTGGAGTGTACTTTTGTCGGATACCGGGGAGCTGTTTTTT. This chain connects TRBV30 to TRBJ2-2; D is uncertain. The CDR3 extends over 15 amino acids. V gave up 0 bases and J gave up 5 bases, with 13 bases separating them. Looked up from germline, CDR1 is GTSNPN and CDR2 is SVGIG (reference sequence).

V is TRBV18 and J is TRBJ2-1; a possible D gene is TRBD2 (7 bases). Between the trimmed V and J ends, which lost 6 bases and 6 bases, there was a span of 15 bases. From germline, CDR1 is KGHSH and CDR2 LQKENI. CDR3 length: 14 residues. The CDR3 loop reads CASSFGGGLNEQFF. The DNA of the CDR3 is TGTGCCAGCTCCTTCGGCGGGGGCCTCAATGAGCAGTTCTTC.

This clone was recorded at least ten times. J is TRBJ2-1 and V is TRBV7-8; TRBD2 matches at 11 bases. The V gene end was trimmed by 6 bases and the J gene end by 1 base; junction bases not matched to a gene: 8. CDR3 size: 17 residues. Germline CDR1 reads SGHVS; CDR2 reads FQNEAQ. The CDR3 DNA is TGTGCCAGCAGTCGTAAACTAGCGGGGGAATCCTACAATGAGCAGTTCTTC. Residues: CASSRKLAGESYNEQFF.

In this sample, this clone turned up once. This chain joins TRBV5-1 and TRBJ1-4; 8 bases are a match to TRBD1. The CDR3 totals 16 residues. Germline loops: CDR1 SGHRS, CDR2 YFSETQ. With 2 bases clipped from V and 8 bases from J, the junction kept 11 bases outside the gene matches. The CDR3 spells CASSFGQGGKQEKLFF. The CDR3, as DNA: TGCGCCAGCAGCTTTGGACAGGGCGGGAAGCAAGAAAAACTGTTTTTT.

DNA of the CDR3: TGTGCCTGGAGTGGACCCGGAGGCAATCAGCCCCAGCATTTT. It yields the protein CAWSGPGGNQPQHF. The chain recombines TRBV30 with TRBJ1-5; D is undetermined. Trimming pared 1 base from V and 2 bases from J, leaving 9 bases between. The germline V gene has CDR1 GTSNPN and CDR2 SVGIG (reference sequence). CDR3 length: 14 amino acids.

V is TRBV6-1 and J is TRBJ2-7, with D unresolved. V lost 4 bases, J lost 4 bases, and 2 bases lay in between. CDR3 length: 10 amino acids. The germline gives CDR1 MNHNS, CDR2 SASEGT. Here the CDR3 reads CASSGYEQYF. The CDR3 nucleotides read TGTGCCAGCAGTGGGTACGAGCAGTACTTC.

The CDR3 DNA follows: TGTGCCAGCAGGCCGGGACACCTATATGGCTACACCTTC. Protein: CASRPGHLYGYTF. The chain has TRBV28 and TRBJ1-2; perhaps TRBD1 as D (6 bases). Trimming cost V 6 bases and J 5 bases, with 13 bases left between them. CDR3 length: 13 residues. Germline V gene sequence: CDR1 MDHEN, CDR2 SYDVKM.

This sequence joins TRBV20-1 and TRBJ2-3; 7 bases fit TRBD2. CDR3 length: 15 amino acids. With V trimmed by 3 bases and J by 4 bases, 10 bases remained unmatched. CDR1 is DFQATT, CDR2 SNEGSKA, per germline (reference sequence). The CDR3 DNA follows: TGCAGTGCTAGTGAGTCGGGAGGCATCGCAGATACGCAGTATTTT. Translating gives CSASESGGIADTQYF.

J is TRBJ2-5 and V is TRBV6-1, with TRBD2 as a possible D gene (5 bases). Germline lookup yields CDR1 MNHNS and CDR2 SASEGT. The length of the CDR3 is 16 residues. Trimming shortened V by 2 bases and J by 4 bases, and 17 bases separated the two germline ends. CDR3 loop: CASSERPGDSGETQYF. The CDR3 DNA is TGTGCCAGCAGTGAACGCCCCGGGGATTCAGGAGAGACCCAGTACTTC.

The J gene is TRBJ1-1, the V gene TRBV6-1; TRBD1 might be the D (6 bases). Germline V CDR1 and CDR2: MNHNS, SASEGT. V shed 3 bases and J shed 4 bases, with 15 bases lying between them. The CDR3 has 15 residues. The CDR3 loop reads CASSDSPEGVTEAFF. CDR3 sequence (DNA): TGTGCCAGCAGTGACTCCCCGGAGGGGGTCACTGAAGCTTTCTTT.

The V call is TRBV3-1, the J call TRBJ1-2; D is uncertain. The CDR3 loop spans 15 amino acids. V lost 1 base to trimming and J lost 5 bases, with 14 bases between them. The germline CDR1 and CDR2 sequences are LGHDT and YNNKEL (reference sequence). CDR3 DNA: TGTGCCAGCAGCCAAGGTTTGAACGCCGCGTATGGCTACACCTTC. Its protein is CASSQGLNAAYGYTF.

In this sample, this clone turned up a few times. CDR3 DNA sequence: TGTGCCAGCAGCCCAGGGACAACGAACACCGGGGAGCTGTTTTTT. Protein: CASSPGTTNTGELFF. This chain joins TRBV28 and TRBJ2-2, with a tentative D call TRBD1 (6 bases). CDR1 and CDR2 (germline): MDHEN, SYDVKM. V was trimmed by 6 bases and J by 0 bases, leaving 11 bases between them. This CDR3 contains 15 residues.

This clone was seen more than once but under ten times. This chain links TRBV24-1 with TRBJ1-2; D is perhaps TRBD1 (6 bases). The germline V gene has CDR1 KGHDR and CDR2 SFDVKD. Trimming removed 5 bases from V and 2 bases from J, with 14 bases in between. CDR3 length: 15 amino acids. The CDR3 reads CATSGGGQSNYGYTF. In DNA form, the CDR3 reads TGTGCCACCAGTGGAGGGGGGCAGTCGAACTATGGCTACACCTTC.

This chain joins TRBV7-2 and TRBJ2-2, with 15 bases matching TRBD2. After removal of 0 bases from V and 3 bases from J, the junction contained 5 bases not matched to a gene. From germline, CDR1 is SGHTA and CDR2 FQGNSA. This CDR3 contains 19 residues. Here the CDR3 reads CASSLARTSGRGDTGELFF. The CDR3 DNA sequence: TGTGCCAGCAGCTTAGCGAGGACTAGCGGGAGGGGCGACACCGGGGAGCTGTTTTTT.

The V call is TRBV28, the J call TRBJ2-4, with D unresolved. This CDR3 region has 13 residues. CDR1 is MDHEN and CDR2 is SYDVKM in the germline V gene. V was trimmed by 2 bases and J by 9 bases, leaving 11 bases between them. The CDR3 coding sequence is TGTGCCAGCAGTTTAGTTGGAAGTGGCATTCAGTACTTC. Translating gives CASSLVGSGIQYF.

This clone has a single count. The rearrangement uses TRBV18 and TRBJ1-2; TRBD1 is a possible D gene (5 bases). V lost 2 bases to trimming and J lost 13 bases, with 17 bases between them. This CDR3 region has 13 residues. The germline V gene encodes CDR1 KGHSH and CDR2 LQKENI. CDR3 loop: CASSPANAGLTTF. CDR3 nucleotide sequence: TGTGCCAGCTCACCAGCCAACGCGGGGCTGACCACCTTC.

V and J are TRBV24-1 and TRBJ2-7, with 9 bases matching TRBD1. In germline, CDR1 is KGHDR, CDR2 SFDVKD. J lost 3 bases, V lost 4 bases, and 3 bases had no gene match. The CDR3 totals 14 residues. In DNA, the CDR3 is TGTGCCACCAGTGACAGGGGACAGGGCTACGAGCAGTACTTC. Amino acids: CATSDRGQGYEQYF.

The chain carries TRBV9 and TRBJ2-3; 8 bases match TRBD1. This CDR3 is 15 amino acids long. V was pared by 4 bases and J by 3 bases, with 7 bases of the junction left unmatched. Germline loops: CDR1 SGDLS, CDR2 YYNGEE. For the CDR3, the DNA is TGTGCCAGCAGCATCAGACAGGGGAGAACAGATACGCAGTATTTT. This sequence encodes CASSIRQGRTDTQYF.